Listed below are T cell receptor beta chains from one sample, sequenced in a study of cytomegalovirus exposure and HLA in healthy donors. TCRdb's table, derived via immunoSEQ multiplex PCR, lists solely in-frame clones and lacks some. The data contain approximately 83,000 clones, 70% to 90% of them seen just once; the ten biggest clones take up approximately 2%. The sequenced sample was PBMCs. These receptors were obtained from a man aged 18 to 35 in good health and CMV-seronegative. Each CDR3 is given with its conserved first and last residue. A D gene is named only where the DNA matches it firmly. Rows may omit the clone size; those that give it use once, few, many or a size class.

d_gene: NA
abundance: NA
j_gene: TRBJ2-5
v_gene: TRBV5-4
CDR3nt: TGTGCCAGCAGCACCGGGTGGGGCAGGGGCGAGACCCAGTACTTC
CDR3aa: CASSTGWGRGETQYF

d_gene: NA
abundance: NA
j_gene: TRBJ2-1
v_gene: TRBV7-3
CDR3nt: TGTGCCAGCAGCAGCCGTCCGAGCTCCTACAATGAGCAGTTCTTC
CDR3aa: CASSSRPSSYNEQFF

d_gene: NA
abundance: NA
j_gene: TRBJ2-3
v_gene: TRBV19
CDR3nt: TGTGCCAGTAGTATAGGAAGGGGGATAACAGATACGCAGTATTTT
CDR3aa: CASSIGRGITDTQYF

d_gene: NA
abundance: NA
j_gene: TRBJ1-1
v_gene: TRBV9
CDR3nt: TGTGCCAGCAGCGCGGAGACAGTAAACACTGAAGCTTTCTTT
CDR3aa: CASSAETVNTEAFF

d_gene: NA
abundance: NA
j_gene: TRBJ1-5
v_gene: TRBV28
CDR3nt: TGTGCCAGCAGTTTCCGCGTTAGCTGGAGCAATCAGCCCCAGCATTTT
CDR3aa: CASSFRVSWSNQPQHF

d_gene: NA
abundance: NA
j_gene: TRBJ1-1
v_gene: TRBV19
CDR3nt: TGTGCCAGTAGTATAGGGGAGGGTATAACTGAAGCTTTCTTT
CDR3aa: CASSIGEGITEAFF

d_gene: NA
abundance: few
j_gene: TRBJ1-3
v_gene: TRBV7-9
CDR3nt: TGTGCCAGCGGGAGCTCAGGGGCAACCTCTGGAAACACCATATATTTT
CDR3aa: CASGSSGATSGNTIYF

d_gene: TRBD2
abundance: NA
j_gene: TRBJ2-5
v_gene: TRBV2
CDR3nt: TGTGCCAGCAGTGTTCGGGCTAGCGGGGGGGAAGAGACCCAGTACTTC
CDR3aa: CASSVRASGGEETQYF

d_gene: NA
abundance: NA
j_gene: TRBJ2-3
v_gene: TRBV7-6
CDR3nt: TGTGCCAGCAGCTTAGCCGAGGCAGATACGCAGTATTTT
CDR3aa: CASSLAEADTQYF

d_gene: TRBD2
abundance: NA
j_gene: TRBJ2-5
v_gene: TRBV19
CDR3nt: TGTGCCAGTAGTATAGAAGCGGCGGGGGATTTTCGAGAGACCCAGTACTTC
CDR3aa: CASSIEAAGDFRETQYF

d_gene: NA
abundance: NA
j_gene: TRBJ1-5
v_gene: TRBV6-4
CDR3nt: TGTGCCAGCAGTGACGAGACCGGGCAGCCCCAGCATTTT
CDR3aa: CASSDETGQPQHF

d_gene: NA
abundance: NA
j_gene: TRBJ2-7
v_gene: TRBV5-4
CDR3nt: TGTGCCAGCAGCTTGCCCAGCTCCTACGAGCAGTACTTC
CDR3aa: CASSLPSSYEQYF

d_gene: TRBD1
abundance: NA
j_gene: TRBJ1-2
v_gene: TRBV14
CDR3nt: TGTGCCAGCAGCCAAGCGGACAGGGCCCACCTTGGCTACACCTTC
CDR3aa: CASSQADRAHLGYTF

d_gene: TRBD1
abundance: NA
j_gene: TRBJ2-2
v_gene: TRBV6-5
CDR3nt: TGTGCCACCGCGGGACAGGGGAACACCGGGGAGCTGTTTTTT
CDR3aa: CATAGQGNTGELFF

d_gene: NA
abundance: NA
j_gene: TRBJ1-5
v_gene: TRBV19
CDR3nt: TGTGCCAGTAGTATTGGGGAGGTTACATACTCTTATAGCAATCAGCCCCAGCATTTT
CDR3aa: CASSIGEVTYSYSNQPQHF

d_gene: NA
abundance: NA
j_gene: TRBJ1-6
v_gene: TRBV2
CDR3nt: TGTGCCAGCAGAGGCCAACAGGGTACTTATTCACCCCTCCACTTT
CDR3aa: CASRGQQGTYSPLHF

d_gene: NA
abundance: NA
j_gene: TRBJ2-1
v_gene: TRBV6-1
CDR3nt: TGTGCCAGCCAGGGGAATCCGGGGACGGGGCAGTTCTTC
CDR3aa: CASQGNPGTGQFF

d_gene: NA
abundance: NA
j_gene: TRBJ2-5
v_gene: TRBV7-2
CDR3nt: TGTGCCAGCAGCCCACCCGGGGGGACCCAGTACTTC
CDR3aa: CASSPPGGTQYF

d_gene: NA
abundance: once
j_gene: TRBJ1-5
v_gene: TRBV6-5
CDR3nt: TGTGCCAGCAGACCGGGATATAGCAATCAGCCCCAGCATTTT
CDR3aa: CASRPGYSNQPQHF

d_gene: TRBD1
abundance: NA
j_gene: TRBJ2-7
v_gene: TRBV5-1
CDR3nt: TGCGCCAGTCGACAGGGGAGCGAGCAGTACTTC
CDR3aa: CASRQGSEQYF